A single sample gave rise to the 30 T cell receptor beta chains below, sequenced in a study of blood T cell repertoires in COVID-19. Some clones are missing from TCRdb's copy, which holds only in-frame ones; the method was immunoSEQ multiplex PCR. The sample lists some 150,000 clones, around 81% occurring once. Sequences were obtained from peripheral blood. These receptors all come from a human donor with acute or convalescent COVID-19. The donor label of this sample is uncertain.

There are a few counts of this clone. CDR3: CASSLVVVSGEWFETQYF. DNA of the CDR3: TGTGCCAGCAGCTTAGTGGTAGTGTCAGGGGAGTGGTTCGAGACCCAGTACTTC. This chain links TRBV7-8 with TRBJ2-5; TRBD1 is a possible D gene (6 bases). CDR1 is SGHVS and CDR2 is FQNEAQ in the germline V gene. The CDR3 sequence is 18 residues long. Trimming took 1 base from V and 5 from J, leaving 23 bases between them. Combining the CDR3 with reference TRBV7-8 and TRBJ2-5 gives the whole variable domain GAGVSQSPRYKVAKRGQDVALRCDPISGHVSLFWYQQALGQGPEFLTYFQNEAQLDKSGLPSDRFFAERPEGSVSTLKIQRTQQEDSAVYLCASSLVVVSGEWFETQYFGPGTRLLVL.

The chain employs TRBV15 and TRBJ1-2; perhaps TRBD1 as D (6 bases). Germline assignment: CDR1 LNHNV and CDR2 YYDKDF (reference sequence). Trimming took 2 bases from V and 5 from J, leaving 12 bases between them. This CDR3 spans 14 amino acids. This CDR3 reads CATSRFGQLYGYTF. The CDR3 DNA sequence: TGTGCCACCAGCAGATTTGGACAGCTTTATGGCTACACCTTC.

As for this clone: The DNA is omitted, as the CDR3 cannot be located on it reliably, and the CDR3 follows TCRdb's listing. The chain employs TRBV12-3 or TRBV12-4 and TRBJ1-2; the D call TRBD1 from the table was never checked on the DNA. The CDR3 is 11 amino acids in total, end residues counted. The CDR3 spells CASSFGMGATF.

The genes are TRBV3-1 (or the pseudogene TRBV3-2) and TRBJ1-1, with D perhaps TRBD1 (6 bases). Per the germline V gene, CDR1 is LGHDT and CDR2 is YNNKEL (reference sequence). The ends were cut back, 0 bases at V and 1 base at J, with 12 bases in the middle. This CDR3 contains 16 residues. CDR3 DNA sequence: TGTGCCAGCAGCCAAGATAGGAAAGGGGGGAACACTGAAGCTTTCTTT. Translated, it gives CASSQDRKGGNTEAFF.

The chain is built from TRBV6-5 and TRBJ1-5; 8 bases are a match to TRBD1. The V gene end was trimmed by 4 bases and the J gene end by 4 bases; junction bases not matched to a gene: 3. CDR1 is MNHEY, CDR2 SVGAGI, per germline. This CDR3 is built from 14 residues. CDR3 loop: CASSSGQGNQPQHF. CDR3 in DNA: TGTGCCAGCAGTTCCGGACAGGGAAATCAGCCCCAGCATTTT.

V usage is TRBV14 and J usage is TRBJ1-2; perhaps TRBD1 as D (5 bases). Deletions cut 2 bases from V and 2 bases from J, with 6 bases between. The CDR3 totals 13 residues. The germline CDR1 and CDR2 sequences are SGHDN and FVKESK. The CDR3 bases are TGTGCCAGCAGCCAAAGGGGAAACTATGGCTACACCTTC. Residues: CASSQRGNYGYTF. Drawing the rest from reference TRBV14 and TRBJ1-2, the complete variable domain is EAGVTQFPSHSVIEKGQTVTLRCDPISGHDNLYWYRRVMGKEIKFLLHFVKESKQDESGMPNNRFLAERTGGTYSTLKVQPAELEDSGVYFCASSQRGNYGYTFGSGTRLTVV.

This clone was seen just once. CDR3: CASSRQGPYEQYV. Written as DNA, the CDR3 is TGTGCCAGCAGCCGACAGGGTCCCTACGAGCAGTACGTC. The chain is built from TRBV5-6 and TRBJ2-7; 7 nucleotides align to TRBD1. The length of the CDR3 is 13 residues. The V gene's germline CDR1 is SGHDT and CDR2 YYEEEE. The ends lost 4 bases at V and 2 bases at J; junction bases unmatched: 3.

This clone was found once. The CDR3, as DNA: TGTGCAAGTCGCTTCCGGGACAGGGGGCGTGGAGGTGGAAACACCATATATTTT. It codes for CASRFRDRGRGGGNTIYF. The chain carries TRBV12-2 and TRBJ1-3; the tabulated D call, TRBD1, remains unverified against the DNA. TRBV12-2 represents a pseudogene. CDR3 length equals 18 residues.

J is TRBJ2-7 and V is TRBV6-5, with TRBD2 identical over 13 bases. Germline trimming cut 8 bases from V and 3 bases from J; bases unmatched to any gene: 4. The CDR3 has 14 amino acids. Germline lookup yields CDR1 MNHEY and CDR2 SVGAGI. DNA of the CDR3: TGTGCCAGCGCTTGGACTAGCGGGGGCTACGAGCAGTACGTC. Encoded protein: CASAWTSGGYEQYV.

The J gene is TRBJ1-2, the V gene TRBV6-5; TRBD1 matches at 7 bases. V lost 6 bases and J lost 2; bases outside the gene matches: 6. The V gene's germline CDR1 is MNHEY and CDR2 SVGAGI. The CDR3 runs to 14 residues. The CDR3 protein is CASRGQALNYGYTF. In DNA, the CDR3 is TGTGCCAGCAGAGGACAGGCATTAAACTATGGCTACACCTTC.

The rearrangement uses TRBV13 and TRBJ1-5; no clear D gene. The CDR3 runs 12 residues. V lost 2 bases to trimming and J lost 6 bases, with 5 bases between them. The V gene's germline CDR1 is PRHDT and CDR2 FYEKMQ (reference sequence). The CDR3 coding sequence is TGTGCCAGCAGCTTACGGGGTCAGCCCCAGCATTTT. It is translated as CASSLRGQPQHF.

The J gene is TRBJ1-5, the V gene TRBV6-5; a weak D match, TRBD1 (5 bases). The CDR3 has 12 residues. With 8 bases removed from V and 3 bases from J, the gap between germline ends came to 8 bases. From germline, CDR1 is MNHEY and CDR2 SVGAGI. The CDR3 DNA sequence: TGTGCCAGCGGGGCGATCAATCAGCCCCAGCATTTT. Its protein product is CASGAINQPQHF.

The chain carries TRBV2 and TRBJ1-2; D is undetermined. The CDR3 runs 14 residues. CDR1 SNHLY and CDR2 FYNNEI come from the germline V gene. V was cut by 4 bases and J by 1 base, with 10 bases left in between. The CDR3, as DNA: TGTGCCAGCAGTGCGAGACGGGTTAACTATGGCTACACCTTC. Protein: CASSARRVNYGYTF.

This clone showed up just a few times. The J gene is TRBJ1-5, the V gene TRBV19, with TRBD1 as a possible D gene (5 bases). With 0 bases removed from V and 0 bases from J, the gap between germline ends came to 9 bases. Germline-derived CDR1 and CDR2 are LNHDA and SQIVND (reference sequence). This CDR3 is built from 16 residues. CDR3 region: CASSIDGTYSNQPQHF. DNA of the CDR3: TGTGCCAGTAGTATAGACGGGACTTATAGCAATCAGCCCCAGCATTTT.

This clone was observed once. The J gene is TRBJ2-7, the V gene TRBV5-1, with no clear D. CDR1 is SGHRS and CDR2 is YFSETQ in the germline V gene. Trimming cost V 1 base and J 5 bases, with 4 bases left between them. The CDR3 contains 11 residues. CDR3 sequence: CASSLSNEQYF. In DNA form, the CDR3 reads TGCGCCAGCAGCTTGAGCAACGAGCAGTACTTC.

The chain is built from TRBV18 and TRBJ1-6; D is perhaps TRBD1 (5 bases). CDR1 is KGHSH and CDR2 is LQKENI in the germline V gene. CDR3 length: 16 residues. Trimming removed 3 bases at V and 10 bases at J, with 19 bases between. The CDR3 nucleotides are TGTGCCAGCTCACCCCCGGGACTCCCAGAGGGGTCACCCCTCCACTTT. This codes for CASSPPGLPEGSPLHF.

This chain uses TRBV5-6 with TRBJ2-1; 9 bases are shared with TRBD2. The junction had 9 bases not matched to a gene; V was cut back by 2 bases and J by 12 bases. This CDR3 is built from 14 residues. The germline gives CDR1 SGHDT, CDR2 YYEEEE. The CDR3 reads CASSFRGGAKGQFF. CDR3 sequence (DNA): TGTGCCAGCAGCTTCCGCGGGGGGGCCAAAGGGCAGTTCTTC. The full variable domain, rest sourced from reference TRBV5-6 and TRBJ2-1, is DAGVTQSPTHLIKTRGQQVTLRCSPKSGHDTVSWYQQALGQGPQFIFQYYEEEERQRGNFPDRFSGHQFPNYSSELNVNALLLGDSALYLCASSFRGGAKGQFFGPGTRLTVL.

The rearrangement joins TRBV27 to TRBJ1-3; perhaps TRBD1 as D (6 bases). Trimming left V 4 bases short and J 0 bases short, with 13 bases between. The CDR3 consists of 16 residues. Germline assignment: CDR1 MNHEY and CDR2 SMNVEV (reference sequence). CDR3 residues: CASSSSGVFSGNTIYF. The CDR3 region has the DNA TGTGCCAGCAGTTCTTCAGGGGTATTCTCTGGAAACACCATATATTTT.

The chain couples TRBV7-9 to TRBJ2-1; maybe TRBD2 (7 bases). Looked up from germline, CDR1 is SEHNR and CDR2 is FQNEAQ (reference sequence). The germline V and J ends were trimmed by 0 bases and 8 bases, with 17 bases remaining between them. This CDR3 contains 16 residues. Here the CDR3 DNA reads TGTGCCAGCAGCTTAGCTCGGGGGGCTCCTAGGGATGAGCAGTTCTTC. As protein: CASSLARGAPRDEQFF.

The chain has TRBV19 and TRBJ1-1; no clear D gene. This CDR3 comprises 14 residues. V gave up 4 bases and J gave up 3 bases, with 12 bases separating them. CDR1 is LNHDA, CDR2 SQIVND, per germline (reference sequence). In DNA, the CDR3 is TGTGCCAGTAGTACCCCGGGTGAATACACTGAAGCTTTCTTT. Encoded protein: CASSTPGEYTEAFF.

This clone was detected only a few times. The chain recombines TRBV19 with TRBJ2-2, with unresolved D. The germline gives CDR1 LNHDA, CDR2 SQIVND (reference sequence). The CDR3 length is 13 residues. V was shortened by 8 bases and J by 3 bases, with 10 bases between the two germline ends. The DNA for the CDR3 is TGTGCCAGTGCAGTTATTCACACCGGGGAGCTGTTTTTT. As protein: CASAVIHTGELFF.

This chain joins TRBV10-1 and TRBJ2-2; TRBD1 might be the D (7 bases). V was shortened by 6 bases and J by 3 bases, with 8 bases between the two germline ends. The CDR3 loop spans 13 amino acids. Germline CDR1 WNHNN, CDR2 SYGVQD (reference sequence). The CDR3 nucleotides are TGCGCCAGCAGCAGGGGGGACACCGGGGAGCTGTTTTTT. Translated, it gives CASSRGDTGELFF.

The gene calls are TRBV19 and TRBJ1-5; TRBD1 matches at 7 bases. This CDR3 spans 15 amino acids. Germline CDR1 and CDR2: LNHDA and SQIVND (reference sequence). V gave up 5 bases and J gave up 6 bases; unmatched junction bases: 10. The CDR3 DNA sequence: TGTGCCAGTAGTCCCCACCACGACAGGGTTCAGCCCCAGCATTTT. It translates to CASSPHHDRVQPQHF.

The chain uses TRBV19 and TRBJ1-2; TRBD1 is a possible D gene (6 bases). Germline V lookup: CDR1 LNHDA, CDR2 SQIVND (reference sequence). V lost 3 bases, J lost 1 base, and 18 bases lay in between. This CDR3 region has 17 residues. CDR3 nucleotides: TGTGCCAGTAGTATCCGGGACAAAGAGGAGCTTAACTATGGCTACACCTTC. Amino acid sequence: CASSIRDKEELNYGYTF.

CDR3 nucleotide sequence: TGCGCCAGCCAAAGTGGAGGAGAGACCCAGTACTTC. It yields the protein CASQSGGETQYF. V and J are TRBV5-1 and TRBJ2-5; maybe TRBD2 (5 bases). The CDR3 length is 12 residues. Germline V CDR1 and CDR2: SGHRS, YFSETQ. Trimming took 7 bases from V and 4 from J, leaving 11 bases between them.

V gene TRBV13 combines with J gene TRBJ1-1, with TRBD1 identical over 9 bases. Trimming took 5 bases from V and 6 from J; bases not matched to a gene: 7. Germline V gives CDR1 PRHDT, CDR2 FYEKMQ (reference sequence). The CDR3 covers 14 residues. The CDR3 sequence is CASSPGQGMAEAFF. The CDR3 DNA follows: TGTGCCAGCAGCCCTGGACAGGGGATGGCTGAAGCTTTCTTT.

This chain joins TRBV19 and TRBJ1-1; D may be TRBD1 (5 bases). This CDR3 spans 14 amino acids. CDR1 is LNHDA and CDR2 is SQIVND in the germline V gene (reference sequence). Trimming stripped 7 bases from V and 0 bases from J, with 12 bases between. CDR3 coding DNA: TGTGCCAGTACCTTGGGGCGCTTGAACACTGAAGCTTTCTTT. Protein product: CASTLGRLNTEAFF. The whole variable domain, remainder taken from reference TRBV19 and TRBJ1-1, is DGGITQSPKYLFRKEGQNVTLSCEQNLNHDAMYWYRQDPGQGLRLIYYSQIVNDFQKGDIAEGYSVSREKKESFPLTVTSAQKNPTAFYLCASTLGRLNTEAFFGQGTRLTVV.

The V and J genes are TRBV4-1 and TRBJ2-3; 8 nucleotides agree with TRBD1. The CDR3 spans 14 residues. V gave up 4 bases and J gave up 2 bases; unmatched junction bases: 2. CDR1 and CDR2 from the germline V gene are MGHRA and YSYEKL. The CDR3 loop is CASSRDRYTDTQYF. The CDR3 DNA reads TGCGCCAGCAGCCGGGACAGGTACACAGATACGCAGTATTTT.

The chain joins TRBV7-9 to TRBJ2-7; 7 bases agree with TRBD1. The germline V gene encodes CDR1 SEHNR and CDR2 FQNEAQ (reference sequence). This CDR3 is 12 amino acids long. With V trimmed by 5 bases and J by 3 bases, 1 base remained unmatched. CDR3 bases: TGTGCCAGCAGCGCAGGGGGCTACGAGCAGTACGTC. It is translated as CASSAGGYEQYV.

The chain's CDR3 is CASSLSGRRSGVTSGYTF. CDR3 nucleotide sequence: TGTGCCAGCAGTTTATCGGGCCGAAGGTCAGGGGTTACTAGTGGCTACACCTTC. This chain links TRBV27 with TRBJ1-2, with TRBD1 as a possible D gene (6 bases). CDR3 length: 18 amino acids. The germline V and J ends were trimmed by 0 bases and 7 bases, with 24 bases remaining between them. The germline V gene has CDR1 MNHEY and CDR2 SMNVEV (reference sequence).